This T cell receptor (beta chain) originates from a study of cytotoxic CD8 clonotypes in ibrutinib-treated CLL. Study-wide results and limits: Clonality, elevated at ibrutinib response, dropped back toward baseline at progression. Samples from sustained-remission and progressing patients were taken at different times. Baseline levels of clonality went above those of age-matched healthy donors and moved with circulating CD8+ T-cell counts.

This CDR3 region has 15 residues. Germline-derived CDR1 and CDR2 are SGHNT and YYREEE (reference sequence). V lost 1 base, J lost 8 bases, and 18 bases lay in between. Remarks on this clone: Its specificity is not known.

Sequencing used immunoSEQ multiplex PCR; TCRdb keeps in-frame clones, though not all of them. Altogether over 250,000 clones are present, around 76% being singletons, with the ten largest covering 5.6%. The sequenced sample was PBMCs, obtained at disease progression, from a patient treated with ibrutinib. V and J are TRBV5-4 and TRBJ1-2; possible D gene TRBD1, 5 bases. The clonotype was recovered from a human donor with chronic lymphocytic leukemia. Written as DNA, the CDR3 is TGTGCCAGCAGCTTGTCAAGGGGTATCGGTGGGGGCTACACCTTC. It yields the protein CASSLSRGIGGGYTF.